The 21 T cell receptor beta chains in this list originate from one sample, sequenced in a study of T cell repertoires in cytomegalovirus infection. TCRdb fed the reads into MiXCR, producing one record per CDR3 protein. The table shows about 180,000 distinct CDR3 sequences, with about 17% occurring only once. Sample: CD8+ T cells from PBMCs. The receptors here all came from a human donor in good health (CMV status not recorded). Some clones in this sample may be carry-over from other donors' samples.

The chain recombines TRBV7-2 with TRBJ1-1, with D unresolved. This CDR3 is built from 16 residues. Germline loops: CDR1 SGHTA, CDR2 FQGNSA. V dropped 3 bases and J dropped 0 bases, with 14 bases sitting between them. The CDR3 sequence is CASSFRGMGMNTEAFF. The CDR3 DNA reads TGTGCCAGCAGCTTCCGAGGTATGGGAATGAACACTGAAGCTTTCTTT.

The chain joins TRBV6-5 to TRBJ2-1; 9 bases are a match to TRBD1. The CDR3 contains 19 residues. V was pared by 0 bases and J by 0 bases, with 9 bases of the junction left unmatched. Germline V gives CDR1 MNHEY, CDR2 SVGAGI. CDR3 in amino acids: CASSYSMTHRGPSYNEQFF. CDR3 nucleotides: TGTGCCAGCAGTTACTCGATGACCCACAGGGGGCCCTCCTACAATGAGCAGTTCTTC.

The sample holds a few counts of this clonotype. DNA of the CDR3: TGTGCCAGCAGCTTAGCAGGGGTCGGGAGAAGGAACACCGGGGAGCTGTTTTTT. This gives the protein CASSLAGVGRRNTGELFF. The chain combines TRBV7-2 with TRBJ2-2; perhaps TRBD2 as D (6 bases). The germline V gene encodes CDR1 SGHTA and CDR2 FQGNSA. Trimming took off 0 bases at V and 1 base at J, with 15 bases between the two ends. This CDR3 is built from 18 residues.

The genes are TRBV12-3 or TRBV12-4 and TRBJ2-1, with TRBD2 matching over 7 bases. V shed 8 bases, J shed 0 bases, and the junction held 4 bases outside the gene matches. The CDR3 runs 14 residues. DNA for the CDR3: TGTGCCAGCGGGCGGGGGAACTCCTACAATGAGCAGTTCTTC. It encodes CASGRGNSYNEQFF.

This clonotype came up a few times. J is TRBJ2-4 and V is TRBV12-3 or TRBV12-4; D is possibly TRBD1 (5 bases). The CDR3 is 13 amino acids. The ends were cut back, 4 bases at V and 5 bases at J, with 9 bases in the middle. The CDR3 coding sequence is TGTGCCAGCAGTTCGGACAACGAAAACATTCAGTACTTC. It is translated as CASSSDNENIQYF.

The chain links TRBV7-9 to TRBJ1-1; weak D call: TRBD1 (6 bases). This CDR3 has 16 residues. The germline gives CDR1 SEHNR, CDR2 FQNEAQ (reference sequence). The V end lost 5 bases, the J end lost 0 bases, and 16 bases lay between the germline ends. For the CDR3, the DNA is TGTGCCAGCAGCCGCGGGGGCGGGAGGCTGAACACTGAAGCTTTCTTT. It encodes CASSRGGGRLNTEAFF.

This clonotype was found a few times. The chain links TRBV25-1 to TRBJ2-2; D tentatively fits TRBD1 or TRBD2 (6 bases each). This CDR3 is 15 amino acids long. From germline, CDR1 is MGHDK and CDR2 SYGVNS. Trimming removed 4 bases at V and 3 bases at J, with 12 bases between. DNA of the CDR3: TGTGCCAGCAGTGTTACTAGGGGGGACACCGGGGAGCTGTTTTTT. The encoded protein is CASSVTRGDTGELFF.

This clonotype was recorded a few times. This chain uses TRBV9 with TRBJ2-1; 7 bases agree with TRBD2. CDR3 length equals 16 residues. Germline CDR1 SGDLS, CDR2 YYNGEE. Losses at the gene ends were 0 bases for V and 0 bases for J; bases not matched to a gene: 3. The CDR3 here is CASSVVASGSYNEQFF. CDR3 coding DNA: TGTGCCAGCAGCGTAGTAGCTAGCGGCTCCTACAATGAGCAGTTCTTC.

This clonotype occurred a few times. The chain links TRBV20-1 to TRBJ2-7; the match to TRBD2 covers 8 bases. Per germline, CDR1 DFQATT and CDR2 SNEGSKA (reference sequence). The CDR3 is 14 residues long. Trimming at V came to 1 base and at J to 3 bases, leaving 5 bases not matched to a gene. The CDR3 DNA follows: TGCAGTGCTAGAGCGGGGGGGGCTTTCTACGAGCAGTACTTC. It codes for CSARAGGAFYEQYF.

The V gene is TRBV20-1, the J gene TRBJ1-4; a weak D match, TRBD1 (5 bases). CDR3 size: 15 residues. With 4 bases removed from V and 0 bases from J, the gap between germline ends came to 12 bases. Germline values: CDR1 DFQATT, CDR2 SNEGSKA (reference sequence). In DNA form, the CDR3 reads TGCAGTGCTATAGGGACGAGCGCAACTAATGAAAAACTGTTTTTT. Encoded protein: CSAIGTSATNEKLFF.

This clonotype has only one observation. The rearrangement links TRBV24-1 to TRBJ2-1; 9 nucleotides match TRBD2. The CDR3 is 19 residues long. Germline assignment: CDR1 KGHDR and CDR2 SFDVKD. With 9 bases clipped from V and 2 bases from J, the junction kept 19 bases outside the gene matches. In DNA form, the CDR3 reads TGTGCCACCTCTCAGGGTCGGGTAGCGGGGGTCGATACCTACAATGAGCAGTTCTTC. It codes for CATSQGRVAGVDTYNEQFF.

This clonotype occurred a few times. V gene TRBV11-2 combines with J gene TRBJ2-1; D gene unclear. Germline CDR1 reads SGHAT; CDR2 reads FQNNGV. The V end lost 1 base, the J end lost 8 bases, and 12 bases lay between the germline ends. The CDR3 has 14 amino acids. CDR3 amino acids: CASSLGSRVYEQFF. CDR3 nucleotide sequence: TGTGCCAGCAGCTTAGGGTCTAGAGTTTATGAGCAGTTCTTC.

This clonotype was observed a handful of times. CDR3 amino acids: CASSPNPVEEGSNQPQHF. Here the CDR3 DNA reads TGTGCCAGCAGCCCAAACCCGGTAGAGGAGGGAAGCAATCAGCCCCAGCATTTT. The rearrangement links TRBV7-2 to TRBJ1-5; unclear D gene. The CDR3 spans 18 residues. CDR1 and CDR2 from the germline V gene are SGHTA and FQGNSA. Trimming shortened V by 5 bases and J by 1 base, and 21 bases separated the two germline ends.

DNA for the CDR3: TGTGCCAGCACCTCTTCCCCAGATACGCAGTATTTT. Amino acids: CASTSSPDTQYF. This sequence joins TRBV7-9 and TRBJ2-3; no clear D. Germline V gives CDR1 SEHNR, CDR2 FQNEAQ (reference sequence). V lost 7 bases to trimming and J lost 4 bases, with 9 bases between them. This CDR3 region has 12 residues.

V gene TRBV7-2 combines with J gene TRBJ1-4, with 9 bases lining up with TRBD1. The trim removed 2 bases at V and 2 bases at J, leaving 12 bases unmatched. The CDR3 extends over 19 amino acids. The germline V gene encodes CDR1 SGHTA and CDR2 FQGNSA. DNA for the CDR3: TGTGCCAGCAGCTTACGGAGCTACACAGGGGGCAATACTAATGAAAAACTGTTTTTT. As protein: CASSLRSYTGGNTNEKLFF.

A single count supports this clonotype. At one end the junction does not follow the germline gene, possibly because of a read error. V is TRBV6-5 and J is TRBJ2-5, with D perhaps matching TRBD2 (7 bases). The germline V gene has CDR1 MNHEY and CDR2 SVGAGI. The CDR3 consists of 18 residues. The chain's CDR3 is CARSYGGRIFGPQETQYF. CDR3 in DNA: TGTGCCCGCAGTTACGGGGGGCGCATCTTCGGCCCCCAAGAGACCCAGTACTTC.

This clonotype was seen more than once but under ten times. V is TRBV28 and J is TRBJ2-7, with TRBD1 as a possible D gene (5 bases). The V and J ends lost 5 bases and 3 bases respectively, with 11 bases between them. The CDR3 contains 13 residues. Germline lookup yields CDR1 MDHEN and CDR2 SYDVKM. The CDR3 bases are TGTGCCAGCAGTCCCAACACAGGCTACGAGCAGTACTTC. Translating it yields CASSPNTGYEQYF.

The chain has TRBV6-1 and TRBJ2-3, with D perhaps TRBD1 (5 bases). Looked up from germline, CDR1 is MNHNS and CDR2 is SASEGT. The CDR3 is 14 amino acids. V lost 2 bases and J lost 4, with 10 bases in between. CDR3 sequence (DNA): TGTGCCAGCAGTGAAAATCAGGGTGCAGATACGCAGTATTTT. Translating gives CASSENQGADTQYF.

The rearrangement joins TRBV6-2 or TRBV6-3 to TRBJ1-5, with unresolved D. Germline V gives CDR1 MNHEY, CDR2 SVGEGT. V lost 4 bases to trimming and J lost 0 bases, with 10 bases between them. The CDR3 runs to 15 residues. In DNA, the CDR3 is TGTGCCAGCAGTTTGTCCGCTTATAGCAATCAGCCCCAGCATTTT. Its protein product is CASSLSAYSNQPQHF.

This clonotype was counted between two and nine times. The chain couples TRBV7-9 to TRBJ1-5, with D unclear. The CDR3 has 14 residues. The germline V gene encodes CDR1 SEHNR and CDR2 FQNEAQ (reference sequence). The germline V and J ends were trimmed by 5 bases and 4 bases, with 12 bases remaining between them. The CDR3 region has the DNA TGTGCCAGCAGCCCAAGGGAGGGTAATCAGCCCCAGCATTTT. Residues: CASSPREGNQPQHF.

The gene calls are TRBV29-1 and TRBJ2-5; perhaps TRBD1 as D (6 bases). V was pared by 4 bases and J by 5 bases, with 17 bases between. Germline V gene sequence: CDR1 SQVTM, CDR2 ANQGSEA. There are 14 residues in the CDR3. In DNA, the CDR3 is TGCAGCGTTGGGGGACACACCTCGGGGGAGACCCAGTACTTC. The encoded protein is CSVGGHTSGETQYF. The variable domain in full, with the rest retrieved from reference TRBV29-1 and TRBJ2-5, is SAVISQKPSRDICQRGTSLTIQCQVDSQVTMMFWYRQQPGQSLTLIATANQGSEATYESGFVIDKFPISRPNLTFSTLTVSNMSPEDSSIYLCSVGGHTSGETQYFGPGTRLLVL.